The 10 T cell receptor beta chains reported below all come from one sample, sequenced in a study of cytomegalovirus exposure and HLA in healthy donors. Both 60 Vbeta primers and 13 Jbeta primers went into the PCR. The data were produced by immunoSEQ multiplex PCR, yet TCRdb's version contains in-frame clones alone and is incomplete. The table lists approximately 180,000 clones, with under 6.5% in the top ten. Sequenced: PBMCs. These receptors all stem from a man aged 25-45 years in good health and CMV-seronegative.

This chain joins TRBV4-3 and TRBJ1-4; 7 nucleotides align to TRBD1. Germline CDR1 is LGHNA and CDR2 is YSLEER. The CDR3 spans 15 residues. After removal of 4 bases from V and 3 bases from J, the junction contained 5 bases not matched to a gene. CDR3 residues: CASSPEGASNEKLFF. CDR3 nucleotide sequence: TGCGCCAGCAGCCCCGAGGGGGCTTCTAATGAAAAACTGTTTTTT.

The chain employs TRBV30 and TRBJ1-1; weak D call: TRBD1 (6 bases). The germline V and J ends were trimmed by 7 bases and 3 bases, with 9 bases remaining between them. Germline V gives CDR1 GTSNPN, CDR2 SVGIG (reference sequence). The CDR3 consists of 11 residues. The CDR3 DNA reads TGTGCCTTCAGGGGTTACACTGAAGCTTTCTTT. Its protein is CAFRGYTEAFF.

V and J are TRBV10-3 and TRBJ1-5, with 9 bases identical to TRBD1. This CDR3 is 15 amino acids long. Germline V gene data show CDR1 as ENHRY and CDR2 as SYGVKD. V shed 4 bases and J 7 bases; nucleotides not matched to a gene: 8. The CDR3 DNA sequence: TGTGCCATCAGTGCCGGACAGGGGATCGACCAGCCCCAGCATTTT. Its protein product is CAISAGQGIDQPQHF.

The CDR3 protein is CASKQGGGSPLHF. Here the CDR3 DNA reads TGTGCCAGCAAACAGGGGGGGGGTTCACCCCTCCACTTT. The V call is TRBV28, the J call TRBJ1-6; 8 bases map to TRBD1. The CDR3 has 13 amino acids. Germline V gene data show CDR1 as MDHEN and CDR2 as SYDVKM. V trimming: 7 bases; J trimming: 9 bases; junction bases outside the gene matches: 5. Using reference TRBV28 and TRBJ1-6 for the parts outside the CDR3, the full variable domain is DVKVTQSSRYLVKRTGEKVFLECVQDMDHENMFWYRQDPGLGLRLIYFSYDVKMKEKGDIPEGYSVSREKKERFSLILESASTNQTSMYLCASKQGGGSPLHFGNGTRLTVT.

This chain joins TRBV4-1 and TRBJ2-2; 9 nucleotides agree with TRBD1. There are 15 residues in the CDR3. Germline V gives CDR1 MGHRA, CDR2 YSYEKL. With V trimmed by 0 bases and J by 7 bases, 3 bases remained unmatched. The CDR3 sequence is CASSQEDRGVGELFF. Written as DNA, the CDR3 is TGCGCCAGCAGCCAAGAGGACAGGGGTGTCGGGGAGCTGTTTTTT.

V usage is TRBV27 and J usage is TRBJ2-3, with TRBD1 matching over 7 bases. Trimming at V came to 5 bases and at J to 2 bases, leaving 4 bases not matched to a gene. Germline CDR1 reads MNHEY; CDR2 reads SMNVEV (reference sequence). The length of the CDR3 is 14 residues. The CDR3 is CASSIGQATDTQYF. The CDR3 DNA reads TGTGCCAGCAGTATTGGACAGGCCACAGATACGCAGTATTTT.

The CDR3 is CASSLGARGTEAFF. CDR3 sequence (DNA): TGTGCCAGCAGTTTAGGGGCCAGGGGCACTGAAGCTTTCTTT. The V call is TRBV28, the J call TRBJ1-1; TRBD1 might be the D (6 bases). Germline V gene data show CDR1 as MDHEN and CDR2 as SYDVKM. Trimming stripped 2 bases from V and 4 bases from J, with 11 bases between. There are 14 residues in the CDR3.

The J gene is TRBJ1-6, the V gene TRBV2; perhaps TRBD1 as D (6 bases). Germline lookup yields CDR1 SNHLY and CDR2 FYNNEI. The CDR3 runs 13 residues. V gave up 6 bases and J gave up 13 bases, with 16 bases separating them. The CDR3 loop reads CASRASGVGPLHF. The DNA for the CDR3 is TGTGCCAGCAGGGCATCAGGGGTGGGCCCCCTCCACTTT.

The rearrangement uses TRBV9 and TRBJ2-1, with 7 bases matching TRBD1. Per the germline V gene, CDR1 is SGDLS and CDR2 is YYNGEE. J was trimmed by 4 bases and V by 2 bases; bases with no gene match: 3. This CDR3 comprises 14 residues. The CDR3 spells CASSVGTEYNEQFF. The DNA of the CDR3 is TGTGCCAGCAGCGTCGGGACAGAGTACAATGAGCAGTTCTTC.

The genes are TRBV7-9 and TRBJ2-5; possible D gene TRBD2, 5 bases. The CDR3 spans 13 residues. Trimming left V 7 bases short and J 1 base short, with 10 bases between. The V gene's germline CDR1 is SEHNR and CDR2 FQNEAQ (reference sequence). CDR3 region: CASNLDFQETQYF. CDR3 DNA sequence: TGTGCCAGCAACTTGGACTTCCAAGAGACCCAGTACTTC. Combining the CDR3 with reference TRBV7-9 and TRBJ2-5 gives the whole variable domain DTGVSQNPRHKITKRGQNVTFRCDPISEHNRLYWYRQTLGQGPEFLTYFQNEAQLEKSRLLSDRFSAERPKGSFSTLEIQRTEQGDSAMYLCASNLDFQETQYFGPGTRLLVL.